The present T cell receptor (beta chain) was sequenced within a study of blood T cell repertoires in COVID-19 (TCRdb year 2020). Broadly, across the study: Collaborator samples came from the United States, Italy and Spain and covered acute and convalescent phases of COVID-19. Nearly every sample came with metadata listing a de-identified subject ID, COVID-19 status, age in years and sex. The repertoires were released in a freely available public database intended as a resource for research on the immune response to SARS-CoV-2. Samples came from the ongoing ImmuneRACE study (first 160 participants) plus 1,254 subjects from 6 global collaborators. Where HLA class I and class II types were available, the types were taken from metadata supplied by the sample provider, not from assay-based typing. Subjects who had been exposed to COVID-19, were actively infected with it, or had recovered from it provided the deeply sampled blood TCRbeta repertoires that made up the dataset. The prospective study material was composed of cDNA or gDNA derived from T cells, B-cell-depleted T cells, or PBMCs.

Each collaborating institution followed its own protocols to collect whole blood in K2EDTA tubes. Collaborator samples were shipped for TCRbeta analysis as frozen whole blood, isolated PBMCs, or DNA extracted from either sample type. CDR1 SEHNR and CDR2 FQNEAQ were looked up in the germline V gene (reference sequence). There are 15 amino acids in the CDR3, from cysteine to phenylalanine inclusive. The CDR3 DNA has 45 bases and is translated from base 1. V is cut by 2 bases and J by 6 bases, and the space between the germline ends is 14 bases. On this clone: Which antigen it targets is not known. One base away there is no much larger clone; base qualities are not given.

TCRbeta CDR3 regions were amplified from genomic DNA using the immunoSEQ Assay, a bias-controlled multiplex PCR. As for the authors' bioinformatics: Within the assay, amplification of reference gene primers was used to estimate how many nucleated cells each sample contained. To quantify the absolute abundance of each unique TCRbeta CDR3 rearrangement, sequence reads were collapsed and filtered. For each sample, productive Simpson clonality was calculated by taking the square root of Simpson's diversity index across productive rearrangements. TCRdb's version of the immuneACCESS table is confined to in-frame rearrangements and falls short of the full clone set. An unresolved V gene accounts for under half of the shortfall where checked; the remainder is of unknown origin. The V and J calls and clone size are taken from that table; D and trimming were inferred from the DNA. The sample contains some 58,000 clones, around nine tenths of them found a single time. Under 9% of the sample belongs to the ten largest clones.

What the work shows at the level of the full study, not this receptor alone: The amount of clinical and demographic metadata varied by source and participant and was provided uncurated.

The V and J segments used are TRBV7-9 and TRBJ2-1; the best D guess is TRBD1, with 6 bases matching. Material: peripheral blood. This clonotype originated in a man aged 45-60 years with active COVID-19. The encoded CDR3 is CASSLLGQLINEQFF. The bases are TGTGCCAGCAGCTTATTAGGACAGCTGATCAATGAGCAGTTCTTC.